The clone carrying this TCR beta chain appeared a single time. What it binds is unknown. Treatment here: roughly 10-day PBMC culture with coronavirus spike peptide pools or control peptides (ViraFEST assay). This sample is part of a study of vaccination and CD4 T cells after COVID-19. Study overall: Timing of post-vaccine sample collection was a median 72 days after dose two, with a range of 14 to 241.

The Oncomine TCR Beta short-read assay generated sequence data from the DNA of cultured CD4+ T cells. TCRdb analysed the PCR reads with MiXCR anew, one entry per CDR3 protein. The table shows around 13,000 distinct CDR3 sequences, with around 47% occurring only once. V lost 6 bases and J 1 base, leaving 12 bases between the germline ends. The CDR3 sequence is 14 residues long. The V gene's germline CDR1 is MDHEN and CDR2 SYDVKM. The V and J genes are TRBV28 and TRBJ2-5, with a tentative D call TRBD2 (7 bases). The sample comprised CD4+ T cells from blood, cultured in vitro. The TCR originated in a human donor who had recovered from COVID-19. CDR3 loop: CASSNGGAQETQYF. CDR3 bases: TGTGCCAGCAGCAATGGGGGGGCCCAAGAGACCCAGTACTTC.